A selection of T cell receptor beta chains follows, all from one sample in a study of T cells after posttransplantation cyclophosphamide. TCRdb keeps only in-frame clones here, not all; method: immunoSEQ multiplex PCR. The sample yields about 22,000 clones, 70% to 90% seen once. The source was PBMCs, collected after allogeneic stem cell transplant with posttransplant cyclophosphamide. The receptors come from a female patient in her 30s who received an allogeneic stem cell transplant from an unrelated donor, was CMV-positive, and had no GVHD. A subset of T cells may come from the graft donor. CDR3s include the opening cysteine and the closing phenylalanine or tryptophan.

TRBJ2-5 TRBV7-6 CASSLDSSAWTQYF
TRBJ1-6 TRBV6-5 CASRPGTGGYSPLHF
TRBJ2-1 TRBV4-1 CASSHPGLADNEQFF
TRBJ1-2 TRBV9 CASSVASTGDYGYTF
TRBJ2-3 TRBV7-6 CASSLEASGGLDTQYF
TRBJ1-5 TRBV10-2 CASSESPGNSNQPQHF
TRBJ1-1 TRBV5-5 CASSSASYEAFF
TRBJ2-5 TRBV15 CATSLTGRGASQGTQYF
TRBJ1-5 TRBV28 CASSLYQGGIQPQHF
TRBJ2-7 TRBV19 CASSPTRGTSGAEQYF
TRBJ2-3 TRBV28 CASRIMRGPGDTQYF
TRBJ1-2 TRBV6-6 CASSPRGSWDGYTF
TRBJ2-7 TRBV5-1 CASSLNRGREQYF
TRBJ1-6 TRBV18 CASSPPEDRPNSPLHF
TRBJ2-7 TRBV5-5 CASSLSGMLEQYF
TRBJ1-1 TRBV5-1 CASSLAAKRGYDTEAFF
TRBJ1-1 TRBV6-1 CASSQGAGTEAFF